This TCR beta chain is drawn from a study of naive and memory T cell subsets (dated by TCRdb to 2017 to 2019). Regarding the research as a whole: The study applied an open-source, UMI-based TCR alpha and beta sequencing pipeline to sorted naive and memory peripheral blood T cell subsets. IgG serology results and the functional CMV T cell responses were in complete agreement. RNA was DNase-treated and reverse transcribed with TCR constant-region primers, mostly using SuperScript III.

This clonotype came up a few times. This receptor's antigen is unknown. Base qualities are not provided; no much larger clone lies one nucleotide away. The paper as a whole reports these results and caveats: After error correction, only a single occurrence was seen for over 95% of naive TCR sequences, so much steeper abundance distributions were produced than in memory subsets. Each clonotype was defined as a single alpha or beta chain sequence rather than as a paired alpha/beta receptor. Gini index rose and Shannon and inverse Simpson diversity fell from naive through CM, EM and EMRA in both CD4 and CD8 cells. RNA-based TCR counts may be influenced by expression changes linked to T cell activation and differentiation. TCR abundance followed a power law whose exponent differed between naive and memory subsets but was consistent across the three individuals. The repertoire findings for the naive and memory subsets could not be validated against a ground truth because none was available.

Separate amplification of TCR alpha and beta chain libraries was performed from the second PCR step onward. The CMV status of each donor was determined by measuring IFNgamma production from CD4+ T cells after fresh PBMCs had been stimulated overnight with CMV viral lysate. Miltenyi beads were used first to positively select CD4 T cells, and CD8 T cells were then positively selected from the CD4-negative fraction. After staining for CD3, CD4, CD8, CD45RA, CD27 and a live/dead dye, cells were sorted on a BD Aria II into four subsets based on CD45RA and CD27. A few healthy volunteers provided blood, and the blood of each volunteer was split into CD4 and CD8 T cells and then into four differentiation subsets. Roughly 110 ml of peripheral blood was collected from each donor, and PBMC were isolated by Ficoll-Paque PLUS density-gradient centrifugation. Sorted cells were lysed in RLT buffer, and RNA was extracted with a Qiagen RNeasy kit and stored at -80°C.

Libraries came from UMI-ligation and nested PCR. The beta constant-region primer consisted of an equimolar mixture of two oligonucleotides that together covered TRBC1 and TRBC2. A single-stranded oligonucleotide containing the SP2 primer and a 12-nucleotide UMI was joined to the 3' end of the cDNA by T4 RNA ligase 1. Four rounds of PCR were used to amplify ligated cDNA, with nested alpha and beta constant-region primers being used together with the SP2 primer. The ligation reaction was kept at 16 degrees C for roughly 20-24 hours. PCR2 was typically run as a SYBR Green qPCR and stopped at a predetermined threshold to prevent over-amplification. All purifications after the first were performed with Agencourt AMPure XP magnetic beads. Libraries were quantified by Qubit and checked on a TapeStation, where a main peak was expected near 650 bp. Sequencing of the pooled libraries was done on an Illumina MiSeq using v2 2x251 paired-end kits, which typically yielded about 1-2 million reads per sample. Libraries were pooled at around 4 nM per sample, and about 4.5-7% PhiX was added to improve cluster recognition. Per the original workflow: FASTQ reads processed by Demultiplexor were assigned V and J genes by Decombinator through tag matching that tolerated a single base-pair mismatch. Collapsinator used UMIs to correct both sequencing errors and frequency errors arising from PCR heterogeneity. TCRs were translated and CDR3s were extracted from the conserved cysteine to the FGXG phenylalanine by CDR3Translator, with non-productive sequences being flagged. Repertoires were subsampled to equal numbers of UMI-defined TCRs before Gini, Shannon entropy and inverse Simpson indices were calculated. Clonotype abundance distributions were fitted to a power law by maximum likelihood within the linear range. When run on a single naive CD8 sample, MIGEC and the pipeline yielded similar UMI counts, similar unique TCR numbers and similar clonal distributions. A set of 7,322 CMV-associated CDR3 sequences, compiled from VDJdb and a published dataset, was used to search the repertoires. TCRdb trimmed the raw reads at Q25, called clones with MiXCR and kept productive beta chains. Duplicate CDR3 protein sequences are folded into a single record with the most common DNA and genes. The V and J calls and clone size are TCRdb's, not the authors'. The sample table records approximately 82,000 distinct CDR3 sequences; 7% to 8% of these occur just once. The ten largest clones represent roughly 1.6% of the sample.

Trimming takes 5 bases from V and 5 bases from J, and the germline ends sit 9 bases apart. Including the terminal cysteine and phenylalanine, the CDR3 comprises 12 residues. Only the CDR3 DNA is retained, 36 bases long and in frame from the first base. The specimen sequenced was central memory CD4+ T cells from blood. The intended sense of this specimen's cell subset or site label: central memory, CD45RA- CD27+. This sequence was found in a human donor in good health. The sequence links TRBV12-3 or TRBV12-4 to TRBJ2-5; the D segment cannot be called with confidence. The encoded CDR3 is CASSRFQETQYF. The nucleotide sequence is TGTGCCAGCAGTCGATTTCAGGAGACCCAGTACTTC.